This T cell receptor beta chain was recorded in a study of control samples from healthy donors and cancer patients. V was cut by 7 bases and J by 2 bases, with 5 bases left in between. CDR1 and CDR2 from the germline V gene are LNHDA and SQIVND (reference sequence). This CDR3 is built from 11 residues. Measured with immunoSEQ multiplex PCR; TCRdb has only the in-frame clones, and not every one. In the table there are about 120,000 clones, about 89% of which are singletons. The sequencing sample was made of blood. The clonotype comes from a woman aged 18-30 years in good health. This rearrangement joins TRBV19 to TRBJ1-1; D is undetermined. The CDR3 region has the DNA TGTGCCAGTATCCCAAACACTGAAGCTTTCTTT. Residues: CASIPNTEAFF. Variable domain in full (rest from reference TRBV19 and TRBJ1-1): DGGITQSPKYLFRKEGQNVTLSCEQNLNHDAMYWYRQDPGQGLRLIYYSQIVNDFQKGDIAEGYSVSREKKESFPLTVTSAQKNPTAFYLCASIPNTEAFFGQGTRLTVV.